The following is a T cell receptor beta chain sequence with its context. Its cognate antigen is unknown. This beta chain lies outside the target of a library built for alpha chains; its clone size means little. This sample was included in a study of spatial heterogeneity in lung cancer. Study-wide findings and caveats: Nonsynonymous mutation counts, ubiquitous and regional, were tracked by the respective counts of ubiquitous and regional expanded TCRs. One measure, the expanded intratumoral alpha and beta TCR count, tracked tumor mutation counts.

Described time point: sample taken at primary tumor resection. Samples were obtained from approximately 72 donors, all untreated early-stage non-small cell lung cancer patients. V lost 0 bases, J lost 5 bases, and 14 bases lay in between. This CDR3 is 16 amino acids long. Germline CDR1 is LGHNA and CDR2 is YNFKEQ. TCRdb analysed the 5' RACE reads with MiXCR anew, one entry per CDR3 protein. The sample shows roughly 8,400 distinct CDR3 sequences, around 12% of them seen only once. The chain is built from TRBV4-2 and TRBJ2-1, with D perhaps TRBD2 (6 bases). The receptor was derived from a male donor with early-stage non-small cell lung cancer. This specimen consisted of lung tumor tissue, obtained at surgery. CDR3 amino acids: CASSQDDSGLDNEQFF. The CDR3 nucleotides are TGTGCCAGCAGCCAAGATGACAGCGGGTTGGACAATGAGCAGTTCTTC.